The 30 T cell receptor beta chains reported below all come from one sample, sequenced in a study of blood T cell repertoires in COVID-19. Profiling relied on immunoSEQ multiplex PCR, and the TCRdb table lists in-frame clones only, not all of them. The sample yields about 140,000 clones, roughly 85% seen once. Sequenced material: PBMCs or T cells enriched from blood (not recorded which). The receptors stem from a woman aged 45 to 65 who had recovered from COVID-19.

V gene TRBV28 combines with J gene TRBJ2-7, with 9 nucleotides matching TRBD1. Germline CDR1 reads MDHEN; CDR2 reads SYDVKM. The CDR3 extends over 13 amino acids. Losses at the gene ends were 5 bases for V and 4 bases for J; bases not matched to a gene: 3. This CDR3 is CASSGTGFYEQYF. The CDR3 DNA reads as TGTGCCAGCAGTGGGACAGGGTTTTACGAGCAGTACTTC.

This chain links TRBV18 with TRBJ1-5, with 7 bases aligning to TRBD1. From germline, CDR1 is KGHSH and CDR2 LQKENI. V shed 4 bases, J shed 0 bases, and the junction held 3 bases outside the gene matches. There are 15 residues in the CDR3. The CDR3 DNA sequence: TGTGCCAGCTCACGCGGGACAGATAGCAATCAGCCCCAGCATTTT. Encoded protein: CASSRGTDSNQPQHF.

On this clone: The identical CDR3 is also encoded by other nucleotide sequences in the sample. The V gene is TRBV12-5, the J gene TRBJ1-2; D not resolved. The CDR3 covers 12 residues. Trimming left V 6 bases short and J 1 base short, with 6 bases between. The V gene's germline CDR1 is LGHNT and CDR2 FRNRAP. The CDR3 reads CASGHSNYGYTF. In nucleotides, the CDR3 is TGTGCTAGTGGCCACAGTAACTATGGCTACACCTTC.

This clone has only a few counts. V and J are TRBV28 and TRBJ2-7; the D gene is possibly TRBD2 (5 bases). Per germline, CDR1 MDHEN and CDR2 SYDVKM. Trimming removed 3 bases at V and 3 bases at J, with 15 bases between. There are 15 residues in the CDR3. CDR3 sequence (DNA): TGTGCCAGCAGTTTCCGGGGAATTCTCGGCTACGAGCAGTACTTC. Encoded protein: CASSFRGILGYEQYF.

The genes are TRBV7-2 and TRBJ2-1; 8 bases match TRBD2. The CDR3 contains 14 residues. Trimming removed 5 bases from V and 9 bases from J; junction bases left unmatched: 9. Germline values: CDR1 SGHTA, CDR2 FQGNSA. Here the CDR3 reads CASSQRGGLSEQFF. DNA of the CDR3: TGTGCCAGCAGCCAGCGCGGGGGGTTAAGTGAGCAGTTCTTC. Filled out from reference TRBV7-2 and TRBJ2-1, the complete variable domain reads GAGVSQSPSNKVTEKGKDVELRCDPISGHTALYWYRQSLGQGLEFLIYFQGNSAPDKSGLPSDRFSAERTGGSVSTLTIQRTQQEDSAVYLCASSQRGGLSEQFFGPGTRLTVL.

This clone was seen only a few times. The chain links TRBV4-1 to TRBJ1-2; TRBD1 might be the D (6 bases). This CDR3 spans 18 amino acids. The germline V and J ends were trimmed by 0 bases and 0 bases, with 17 bases remaining between them. The germline V gene has CDR1 MGHRA and CDR2 YSYEKL. The CDR3 loop reads CASSQDPSLRTANYGYTF. The CDR3 bases are TGCGCCAGCAGCCAAGATCCAAGCCTCAGGACAGCTAACTATGGCTACACCTTC.

The rearrangement links TRBV3-1 (or the pseudogene TRBV3-2) to TRBJ1-3; no definite D call. From germline, CDR1 is LGHDT and CDR2 YNNKEL (reference sequence). The CDR3 is 15 amino acids. V was trimmed by 1 base and J by 0 bases, leaving 7 bases between them. CDR3: CASSQGADSGNTIYF. The CDR3 DNA follows: TGTGCCAGCAGCCAAGGCGCGGACTCTGGAAACACCATATATTTT.

Details on this clone: At one boundary the junction diverges from the germline segment, which might be a read error. The chain recombines TRBV30 with TRBJ1-2; the D is unclear. The CDR3 has 14 amino acids. Germline V lookup: CDR1 GTSNPN, CDR2 SVGIG (reference sequence). The CDR3 DNA reads TGTGCCTGGAGTGTACTCGGCAGAGACTATAGCTACACCTTC. Translating it yields CAWSVLGRDYSYTF.

This clone showed up just a few times. The rearrangement joins TRBV12-3 or TRBV12-4 to TRBJ1-1, with D possibly TRBD1 on 5 matching bases. V was trimmed by 6 bases and J by 1 base, leaving 9 bases between them. This CDR3 is built from 13 residues. CDR3 amino acids: CASSRTGNTEAFF. DNA for the CDR3: TGTGCCAGCAGCCGCACAGGGAACACTGAAGCTTTCTTT.

V usage is TRBV11-3 and J usage is TRBJ1-2; possible D gene TRBD1, 5 bases. Germline V lookup: CDR1 SGHNT, CDR2 YENEEA. The CDR3 is 13 amino acids. Trimming stripped 2 bases from V and 6 bases from J, with 10 bases between. CDR3 region: CASSLSQGNGYTF. CDR3 nucleotide sequence: TGTGCCAGCAGCTTATCGCAGGGCAATGGCTACACCTTC. The complete variable domain, with remaining parts taken from reference TRBV11-3 and TRBJ1-2, reads EAGVVQSPRYKIIEKKQPVAFWCNPISGHNTLYWYLQNLGQGPELLIRYENEEAVDDSQLPKDRFSAERLKGVDSTLKIQPAELGDSAVYLCASSLSQGNGYTFGSGTRLTVV.

V is TRBV29-1 and J is TRBJ1-2; 7 positions agree with TRBD1. V trimming: 6 bases; J trimming: 2 bases; junction bases outside the gene matches: 9. The CDR3 extends over 14 amino acids. Germline V gives CDR1 SQVTM, CDR2 ANQGSEA. Here the CDR3 DNA reads TGCAGCGTGGTTAGAGGGGGCGCGAACTATGGCTACACCTTC. It specifies CSVVRGGANYGYTF.

V gene TRBV30 combines with J gene TRBJ2-1; D uncertain. Trimming removed 2 bases at V and 4 bases at J, with 9 bases between. Per germline, CDR1 GTSNPN and CDR2 SVGIG (reference sequence). This CDR3 is 13 amino acids long. In DNA, the CDR3 is TGTGCCTGGAGTCTTACATATTACAATGAGCAGTTCTTC. Its translation is CAWSLTYYNEQFF.

The chain uses TRBV10-2 and TRBJ1-2, with TRBD1 identical over 7 bases. The CDR3 sequence is 16 residues long. The V and J ends lost 0 bases and 7 bases, in that order; junction bases with no gene match: 11. The germline gives CDR1 WSHSY, CDR2 SAAADI. The CDR3 is CASSESRGGPPGGYTF. The CDR3 region has the DNA TGCGCCAGCAGTGAGTCTCGAGGGGGCCCCCCTGGTGGCTACACCTTC.

The genes are TRBV23-1 and TRBJ2-1; TRBD1 is a possible D gene (6 bases). TRBV23-1 is an open reading frame whose function is uncertain. V was clipped by 2 bases and J by 12 bases, with 17 bases between them. CDR3 length: 14 amino acids. The CDR3 is CASSQTTRGPSQFF. As DNA, the CDR3 is TGCGCCAGCAGTCAAACTACCAGGGGCCCGTCGCAGTTCTTC.

The table lists this clone with a count of one. V gene TRBV7-3 combines with J gene TRBJ1-1; 8 bases map to TRBD1. CDR3 length: 19 amino acids. Germline trimming cut 1 base from V and 5 bases from J; bases unmatched to any gene: 18. CDR1 SGHTA and CDR2 FQGTGA come from the germline V gene. CDR3 in amino acids: CASSLNRVGPQGGGTEAFF. The CDR3 DNA is TGTGCCAGCAGCTTAAATCGGGTTGGGCCACAGGGGGGAGGAACTGAAGCTTTCTTT.

A remark on this clone: Other nucleotide sequences from this sample produce the same CDR3. The chain is built from TRBV18 and TRBJ1-6; 8 bases fit TRBD1. Germline V lookup: CDR1 KGHSH, CDR2 LQKENI. V shed 0 bases, J shed 7 bases, and the junction held 5 bases outside the gene matches. The CDR3 consists of 16 residues. For the CDR3, the DNA is TGTGCCAGCTCACCACCAGGACAGGGCGGCAATTCACCCCTCCACTTT. Amino acids: CASSPPGQGGNSPLHF.

This rearrangement joins TRBV7-5 to TRBJ1-1; the table's D call TRBD1 went unverified against the DNA. TRBV7-5 is listed as a pseudogene. The CDR3 loop spans 12 amino acids. The CDR3 reads CARNFRVTEAFF. The CDR3 DNA reads as TGTGCCAGAAATTTCAGGGTCACTGAAGCTTTCTTT.

The chain carries TRBV7-3 and TRBJ2-3; TRBD1 agrees at 7 bases. The germline gives CDR1 SGHTA, CDR2 FQGTGA. CDR3 size: 15 residues. The trim removed 5 bases at V and 2 bases at J, leaving 7 bases unmatched. The CDR3 DNA reads as TGTGCCAGCAGCCCGGGACAGATGTACACAGATACGCAGTATTTT. Its protein is CASSPGQMYTDTQYF. The complete variable domain, with remaining parts taken from reference TRBV7-3 and TRBJ2-3, reads GAGVSQTPSNKVTEKGKYVELRCDPISGHTALYWYRQSLGQGPEFLIYFQGTGAADDSGLPNDRFFAVRPEGSVSTLKIQRTERGDSAVYLCASSPGQMYTDTQYFGPGTRLTVL.

The chain combines TRBV7-9 with TRBJ2-1, with 10 bases matching TRBD2. V shed 1 base and J 6 bases; nucleotides not matched to a gene: 3. Germline loops: CDR1 SEHNR, CDR2 FQNEAQ (reference sequence). The CDR3 has 15 amino acids. CDR3 nucleotides: TGTGCCAGCAGCTTAGAGCGGGGGGGCATCAATGAGCAGTTCTTC. Translating it yields CASSLERGGINEQFF.

This chain joins TRBV24-1 and TRBJ2-2, with a weak D call TRBD1 (5 bases). Germline CDR1 reads KGHDR; CDR2 reads SFDVKD. The CDR3 runs 13 residues. V lost 8 bases, J lost 4 bases, and 10 bases lay in between. In DNA, the CDR3 is TGTGCCACCAATAATAGGGGCACCGGGGAGCTGTTTTTT. The encoded protein is CATNNRGTGELFF.

This clone was observed a single time. The chain employs TRBV18 and TRBJ2-1; unclear D gene. Trimming shortened V by 0 bases and J by 9 bases, and 18 bases separated the two germline ends. Germline V CDR1 and CDR2: KGHSH, LQKENI. The length of the CDR3 is 16 residues. This CDR3 reads CASSPPITVLTGEQFF. CDR3 bases: TGTGCCAGCTCACCACCGATCACTGTACTGACGGGTGAGCAGTTCTTC.

This chain links TRBV11-3 with TRBJ2-7, with 11 nucleotides matching TRBD2. The CDR3 covers 17 residues. V lost 4 bases and J lost 2; bases outside the gene matches: 10. CDR1 SGHNT and CDR2 YENEEA come from the germline V gene. The CDR3 region is CASSSTLGTSGPYEQYF. DNA of the CDR3: TGTGCCAGCAGCTCCACCCTAGGGACTAGCGGCCCCTACGAGCAGTACTTC.

The V and J genes are TRBV2 and TRBJ1-3, with D perhaps matching TRBD1 (6 bases). Germline V lookup: CDR1 SNHLY, CDR2 FYNNEI. Trimming pared 4 bases from V and 0 bases from J, leaving 13 bases between. The CDR3 length is 16 residues. CDR3 protein: CASSGTDSTSGNTIYF. CDR3 nucleotides: TGTGCCAGCAGTGGGACAGATAGCACCTCTGGAAACACCATATATTTT. Using reference TRBV2 and TRBJ1-3 for the parts outside the CDR3, the full variable domain is EPEVTQTPSHQVTQMGQEVILRCVPISNHLYFYWYRQILGQKVEFLVSFYNNEISEKSEIFDDQFSVERPDGSNFTLKIRSTKLEDSAMYFCASSGTDSTSGNTIYFGEGSWLTVV.

The V call is TRBV7-8, the J call TRBJ2-7; 7 bases match TRBD1. V lost 5 bases, J lost 0 bases, and 7 bases stayed unmatched. From germline, CDR1 is SGHVS and CDR2 FQNEAQ. The CDR3 totals 15 residues. The CDR3 DNA follows: TGTGCCAGCAGCGAAGGGGCAGGGGGCTCCTACGAGCAGTACTTC. Protein sequence: CASSEGAGGSYEQYF.

This clone was detected only a few times. The chain recombines TRBV19 with TRBJ1-2; 8 bases are shared with TRBD1. CDR3 size: 14 residues. Looked up from germline, CDR1 is LNHDA and CDR2 is SQIVND (reference sequence). Trimming took 5 bases from V and 6 from J; bases not matched to a gene: 8. CDR3 coding DNA: TGTGCCAGTAGTGCCCTAGGACAGGGTGATGGCTACACCTTC. It specifies CASSALGQGDGYTF. Filled out from reference TRBV19 and TRBJ1-2, the complete variable domain reads DGGITQSPKYLFRKEGQNVTLSCEQNLNHDAMYWYRQDPGQGLRLIYYSQIVNDFQKGDIAEGYSVSREKKESFPLTVTSAQKNPTAFYLCASSALGQGDGYTFGSGTRLTVV.

The V and J genes are TRBV7-8 and TRBJ2-1, with unresolved D. The V end was cut by 2 bases, the J end by 4 bases, with 15 bases between. The CDR3 sequence is 16 residues long. The germline CDR1 and CDR2 sequences are SGHVS and FQNEAQ. DNA of the CDR3: TGTGCCAGCAGCTTAAGAGCATCTTGGTTTTACAATGAGCAGTTCTTC. This translates into CASSLRASWFYNEQFF. The variable domain in full, with the rest retrieved from reference TRBV7-8 and TRBJ2-1, is GAGVSQSPRYKVAKRGQDVALRCDPISGHVSLFWYQQALGQGPEFLTYFQNEAQLDKSGLPSDRFFAERPEGSVSTLKIQRTQQEDSAVYLCASSLRASWFYNEQFFGPGTRLTVL.

The chain has TRBV10-3 and TRBJ2-1; 11 nucleotides match TRBD2. CDR1 is ENHRY, CDR2 SYGVKD, per germline. The CDR3 length is 16 residues. Trimming at V came to 1 base and at J to 8 bases, leaving 7 bases not matched to a gene. This chain's CDR3 is CAISEFSGRAEDEQFF. CDR3 DNA: TGTGCCATCAGTGAGTTTAGCGGGAGGGCCGAGGATGAGCAGTTCTTC.

The CDR3 DNA reads TGTGCCAGCAGCCACCCTACCGGGACCTATAATTCACCCCTCCACTTT. Amino acids: CASSHPTGTYNSPLHF. The chain couples TRBV14 to TRBJ1-6; D unresolved. V was cut by 3 bases and J by 2 bases, with 11 bases left in between. Per the germline V gene, CDR1 is SGHDN and CDR2 is FVKESK. The CDR3 has 16 amino acids.

This rearrangement joins TRBV11-2 to TRBJ1-3, with D hard to call. The CDR3 contains 16 residues. CDR1 and CDR2 (germline): SGHAT, FQNNGV. Trimming removed 0 bases from V and 7 bases from J, with 16 bases in between. The CDR3 region has the DNA TGTGCCAGCAGCTTAGATTGGGCATCTGGTGGGAACACCATATATTTT. Its protein product is CASSLDWASGGNTIYF.

This clone turned up a few times. This rearrangement joins TRBV18 to TRBJ1-1; 10 nucleotides align to TRBD1. Germline V lookup: CDR1 KGHSH, CDR2 LQKENI. V lost 1 base, J lost 5 bases, and 7 bases stayed unmatched. The CDR3 totals 16 residues. CDR3 coding DNA: TGTGCCAGCTCACCACGAGGGGACAGGGGTGGGACTGAAGCTTTCTTT. It is translated as CASSPRGDRGGTEAFF.